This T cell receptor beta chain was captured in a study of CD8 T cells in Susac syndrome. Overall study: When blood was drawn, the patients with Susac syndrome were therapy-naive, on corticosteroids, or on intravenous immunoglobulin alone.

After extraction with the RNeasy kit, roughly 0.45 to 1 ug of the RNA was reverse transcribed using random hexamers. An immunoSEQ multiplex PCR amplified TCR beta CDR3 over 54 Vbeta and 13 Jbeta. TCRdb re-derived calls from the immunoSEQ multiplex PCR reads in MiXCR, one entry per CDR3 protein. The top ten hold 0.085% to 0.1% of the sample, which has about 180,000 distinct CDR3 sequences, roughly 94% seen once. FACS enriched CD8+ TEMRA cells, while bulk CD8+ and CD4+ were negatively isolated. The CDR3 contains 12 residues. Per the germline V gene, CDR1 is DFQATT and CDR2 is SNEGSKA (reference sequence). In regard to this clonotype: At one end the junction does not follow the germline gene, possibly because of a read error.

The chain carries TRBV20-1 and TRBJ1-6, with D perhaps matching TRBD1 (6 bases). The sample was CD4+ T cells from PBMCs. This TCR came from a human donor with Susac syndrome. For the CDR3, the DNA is TGCAGTGCTAGCCCTCCGGGACAAGGAAGGGAATTT. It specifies CSASPPGQGREF.